This entry concerns a single T cell receptor beta chain. Its antigen is still unknown. This sample stems from a study of cytomegalovirus exposure and HLA in healthy donors. Overall study findings and caveats: A reported reduction in N-insertions relative to the roughly 700-donor mean was seen in an Asian-associated ancestry cluster in a later analysis.

Use of 60 Vbeta and 13 Jbeta primers characterized the PCR. The table came from immunoSEQ multiplex PCR; TCRdb's copy has only in-frame clones and leaves some out. Altogether about 120,000 clones are present, about four fifths being singletons, with the ten largest covering 8.5% to 10%. Each of the donors was a healthy bone marrow donor. Losses at the gene ends were 3 bases for V and 8 bases for J; bases not matched to a gene: 3. Germline CDR1 reads SEHNR; CDR2 reads FQNEAQ (reference sequence). This CDR3 region has 12 residues. Input material: PBMCs. This clonotype was obtained from a female donor in good health and CMV-seropositive. The chain has TRBV7-9 and TRBJ1-1, with 7 positions matching TRBD1. CDR3 coding DNA: TGTGCCAGCAGCTTCCCAGGGGGAGAAGCTTTCTTT. As protein: CASSFPGGEAFF.